A selection of T cell receptor beta chains follows, all from one sample in a study of T-cell reconstitution after alpha-beta-depleted transplantation in children. TCRdb re-derived calls from the PCR reads in MiXCR, one entry per CDR3 protein. The sample has 450,000 to 550,000 distinct CDR3 sequences, about an eighth seen once. The input for sequencing was PBMCs, mostly from graft donor cells, taken 180 days after TCRalphabeta/CD19-depleted stem cell transplant. All receptors come from a female patient aged 2-9 years who had a stem cell transplant for aplastic anemia, so the T cells may come from the graft donor. Each CDR3 is given with its conserved first and last residue. Fields, in order: V gene, CDR3 length, clone size, D gene, J gene, CDR3 DNA, CDR3 protein. The D gene is left open where the match is weak. A row's size may be missing; if present it is once, few, many or a size class.

TRBV6-2/TRBV6-3	14	once	NA	TRBJ2-7	TGTGCCAGCAGGCCCGGGACGGGATCCTACGAGCAGTACTTC	CASRPGTGSYEQYF
TRBV3-1	14	many	TRBD1	TRBJ1-1	TGTGCCAGCAGCCATGGGGACAGATTGGGTGAAGCTTTCTTT	CASSHGDRLGEAFF
TRBV9	14	NA	NA	TRBJ2-3	TGTGCCAGCAGCGTAGTCGGGGTCACAGATACGCAGTATTTT	CASSVVGVTDTQYF
TRBV10-3	14	few	TRBD1	TRBJ2-5	TGTGCCATCAGTGTTGGACAGGGAGGCGAGACCCAGTACTTC	CAISVGQGGETQYF
TRBV12-3/TRBV12-4	14	NA	NA	TRBJ2-5	TGTGTCAACAGTTTTACCAAGGCCCAAGAGACCCAGTACTTC	CVNSFTKAQETQYF
TRBV25-1	14	few	NA	TRBJ2-5	TGTGCCAGCAGCGGGCCTAGGGGTCCGGAGACCCAGTACTTC	CASSGPRGPETQYF
TRBV12-3/TRBV12-4	14	NA	TRBD1	TRBJ2-5	TGTGCCAGCAGTATCCGGGACAGGGGAGAGACCCAGTACTTC	CASSIRDRGETQYF
TRBV5-1	14	few	TRBD1	TRBJ2-5	TGCGCCAGCAACAACAGGGGGCGACGAGAGACCCAGTACTTC	CASNNRGRRETQYF
TRBV12-3/TRBV12-4	13	NA	NA	TRBJ1-1	TGTGCCAGCTCAATGGTAGGGGCCTTAGGGGCTTTCTTT	CASSMVGALGAFF
TRBV7-9	14	NA	NA	TRBJ2-1	TGTGCCAGCAGCGAGAAACGGACTCGGGACCCGCAGTTCTTC	CASSEKRTRDPQFF
TRBV7-2	16	NA	NA	TRBJ2-1	TGTGCCAGCAGCTTAATACGCCAGCGCCGGAAGAATGAGCAGTTCTTC	CASSLIRQRRKNEQFF
TRBV7-8	15	NA	TRBD2	TRBJ2-1	TGTGCCAGCACCTCCCTAGCGGGAGGATCCAATGAGCAGTTCTTC	CASTSLAGGSNEQFF
TRBV12-3/TRBV12-4	14	few	NA	TRBJ1-1	TGTGCCAGCAGTTTAAGCCCGGGGGCGAGTGAAGCTTTCTTT	CASSLSPGASEAFF
TRBV20-1	15	NA	NA	TRBJ2-3	TGCAGTGCTAGAGCAGAGACCCCAAGCACAGATACGCAGTATTTT	CSARAETPSTDTQYF
TRBV5-1	16	few	NA	TRBJ2-2	TGCGCCAGCAGCTTGTCGCGGCGTACCCGTCCCGGGGAGCTGTTTTTT	CASSLSRRTRPGELFF
TRBV5-1	14	NA	NA	TRBJ2-2	TGCGCCAGCAGCTTTGAGGGCAGCACCGGGGAGCTGTTTTTT	CASSFEGSTGELFF
TRBV7-7	16	NA	NA	TRBJ2-2	TGTGCCAGCAGCTCAGCAGGGCGGGGCAACACCGGGGAGCTGTTTTTT	CASSSAGRGNTGELFF
TRBV28	16	many	NA	TRBJ2-2	TGTGCCAGCAGTTTAATTCGACTAGGTGGTACCGGGGAGCTGTTTTTT	CASSLIRLGGTGELFF
TRBV11-3	17	many	TRBD2	TRBJ2-1	TGTGCCAGCAGCTTAGGCTGGACTAGCGGGAGTCCCAATGAGCAGTTCTTC	CASSLGWTSGSPNEQFF
TRBV29-1	17	few	TRBD1	TRBJ2-2	TGCAGCGTTGCCGGACGCTCCGGGACAGGGGCCACCGGGGAGCTGTTTTTT	CSVAGRSGTGATGELFF
TRBV7-9	17	few	NA	TRBJ2-5	TGTGCCAGCAGCCCTCCGCTTCGGCGGGGTAGGTGGGAGACCCAGTACTTC	CASSPPLRRGRWETQYF
TRBV7-9	12	NA	NA	TRBJ2-1	TGTGCCAGCAGCTTCCTAGTTCCTGAGCAGTTCTTC	CASSFLVPEQFF
TRBV3-1	13	many	NA	TRBJ2-2	TGTGCCAGCACTCGGGGGAACACCGGGGAGCTGTTTTTT	CASTRGNTGELFF
TRBV20-1	19	few	NA	TRBJ2-5	TGCAGTGCTAGAGATCTTTCGCATGGAGAGGTCGGACCCCAAGAGACCCAGTACTTC	CSARDLSHGEVGPQETQYF
TRBV4-2	19	NA	TRBD2	TRBJ2-1	TGTGCCAGCAGCAGCCGGACTAGCGGGAGTATTAGCTCCTACAATGAGCAGTTCTTC	CASSSRTSGSISSYNEQFF
TRBV7-2	13	few	NA	TRBJ1-1	TGTGCCAGCAGCCAGGTCGATTGGACTGAAGCTTTCTTT	CASSQVDWTEAFF
TRBV10-3	20	NA	TRBD2	TRBJ2-3	TGTGCCATCAGTGGTTTAAAAAACGGAGGACTAGCGGGCGGCACAGATACGCAGTATTTT	CAISGLKNGGLAGGTDTQYF
TRBV18	12	few	TRBD1	TRBJ1-2	TGTGCCAGCTCCAAAGGGGGCGAAGGCTACACCTTC	CASSKGGEGYTF
TRBV6-5	13	few	NA	TRBJ2-5	TGTGCCAGCAGTTATGGCAGGCAAGAGACCCAGTACTTC	CASSYGRQETQYF
TRBV29-1	12	NA	NA	TRBJ2-5	TGCAGCGTTGTAGGATTCAAGGAGACCCAGTACTTC	CSVVGFKETQYF
TRBV3-1	17	NA	TRBD1	TRBJ2-1	TGTGCCAGCAGCCCTGGACAGGGGGGTCGGGCCTACAATGAGCAGTTCTTC	CASSPGQGGRAYNEQFF
TRBV25-1	15	few	NA	TRBJ2-5	TGTGCCAGCAGTGATTGGGGGGGGCTCCTAGAGACCCAGTACTTC	CASSDWGGLLETQYF
TRBV2	15	many	NA	TRBJ2-7	TGTGCCACCAGTGCCGGGGCTAGCAAAACTTACGAGCAGTACTTC	CATSAGASKTYEQYF
TRBV5-1	15	many	NA	TRBJ1-2	TGCGCCAGCAGCTTTAATGGACATCTTGAGTTTGGCTACACCTTC	CASSFNGHLEFGYTF
TRBV7-8	15	many	NA	TRBJ2-3	TGTGCCAGCAGCCCCTATCGTCCAGACACAGATACGCAGTATTTT	CASSPYRPDTDTQYF
TRBV7-2	13	NA	TRBD1	TRBJ1-2	TGTGCCAGCAGCCGTGACAGGGGGGATGGCTACACCTTC	CASSRDRGDGYTF
TRBV29-1	12	many	NA	TRBJ2-5	TGCAGCGCAGACGGTGGCGGAGAGACCCAGTACTTC	CSADGGGETQYF
TRBV6-1	15	NA	NA	TRBJ2-2	TGTGCCAGCAGAACGGACTCCCGCAGCACCGGGGAGCTGTTTTTT	CASRTDSRSTGELFF
TRBV7-2	13	many	NA	TRBJ2-1	TGTGCCAGCAGCTTAGGCGCGGTGAATGAGCAGTTCTTC	CASSLGAVNEQFF
TRBV14	14	many	NA	TRBJ1-6	TGTGCCAGCAGCCAAGGAGATATGGGCCCACCCCTCCACTTT	CASSQGDMGPPLHF
TRBV28	14	NA	NA	TRBJ1-2	TGTGCCAGCAGTTTATGGACAGGCCTCTATGGCTACACCTTC	CASSLWTGLYGYTF
TRBV29-1	16	few	NA	TRBJ1-2	TGCAGCGTTGAAGAAGGGGCAGGGCGCCCTCCTTATGGCTACACCTTC	CSVEEGAGRPPYGYTF
TRBV5-1	16	many	NA	TRBJ2-1	TGCGCCAGCAGCCTTAGATCGACAACATCCTACAATGAGCAGTTCTTC	CASSLRSTTSYNEQFF
TRBV29-1	17	NA	NA	TRBJ2-7	TGCAGCGTTGAAGATACGGCCCGGTGGCAGGGGGGATACGAGCAGTACTTC	CSVEDTARWQGGYEQYF
TRBV4-3	13	NA	TRBD1	TRBJ1-2	TGCGCCAGCAGCCCTAACAGGGGGGGAGGCTACACCTTC	CASSPNRGGGYTF
TRBV20-1	17	NA	TRBD2	TRBJ2-6	TGCAGTGCTTGGGGACTAGCGAGTCGCTCTGGGGCCAACGTCCTGACTTTC	CSAWGLASRSGANVLTF
TRBV20-1	15	NA	NA	TRBJ2-7	TGCAGTGCTAGAGATCTGGGGGATGACTCCTACGAGCAGTACTTC	CSARDLGDDSYEQYF
TRBV20-1	14	NA	TRBD2	TRBJ2-7	TGCAGTGCAGACCGACTAGCGGGAGGGCATGAGCAGTACTTC	CSADRLAGGHEQYF
TRBV20-1	13	few	NA	TRBJ2-7	TGCAGTGCTAGAGAACGCAACTCCTACGAGCAGTACTTC	CSARERNSYEQYF
TRBV20-1	13	NA	TRBD2	TRBJ2-1	TGCAGTGCTAGTACCGGGACTAGCGGGAAGCAGTTCTTC	CSASTGTSGKQFF
TRBV6-2/TRBV6-3	12	NA	NA	TRBJ1-1	TGTGCCAGCAGCGCTCTTCGGACTGAAGCTTTCTTT	CASSALRTEAFF
TRBV7-3	16	NA	TRBD2	TRBJ2-2	TGTGCCAGCAGCTTACGGCGGGAGGGTGTCACCGGGGAGCTGTTTTTT	CASSLRREGVTGELFF
TRBV23-1	17	NA	TRBD2	TRBJ2-1	TGCGCCAGCAGTCACAGACTAGCGGGAGGATTATTCAATGAGCAGTTCTTC	CASSHRLAGGLFNEQFF
TRBV12-3/TRBV12-4	14	many	TRBD1	TRBJ2-1	TGTGCCAGCAGTGCCCTGACAGGGAAAAATGAGCAGTTCTTC	CASSALTGKNEQFF